This TCR beta chain emerged from a study of CD8 T cells in Susac syndrome. CDR3 length: 14 amino acids. The germline V and J ends were trimmed by 0 bases and 5 bases, with 8 bases remaining between them. The germline gives CDR1 MNHNY, CDR2 SVGAGI (reference sequence). Sequencing of TCR beta covered CD8+ and CD4+ T cells obtained from blood. Reverse transcription of roughly 0.45 to 1 ug RNA was carried out with random hexamers. One entry per CDR3 protein results from TCRdb running MiXCR on the immunoSEQ multiplex PCR reads. This repertoire shows about 240,000 distinct CDR3 sequences, 90% to 97% found once; its top ten account for about 0.095%.

The V and J genes are TRBV6-6 and TRBJ2-1; D possibly corresponds to TRBD2 (6 bases). The sample was CD4+ T cells from PBMCs. The sequence was obtained from a human donor with Susac syndrome. The CDR3 region is CASSYSGLNNEQFF. The CDR3, as DNA: TGTGCCAGCAGTTACTCGGGACTCAACAATGAGCAGTTCTTC.